These T cell receptor beta chains were read from a single sample in a study of blood T cells in healthy people across ages. TCRdb reanalysed the 5' RACE reads using MiXCR and keeps one entry per CDR3 protein. The table records about 800,000 distinct CDR3 sequences, 58% of them present only once. Sequenced sample: blood. The source is a man between 25 and 39 years old in good health. CDR3s include the opening cysteine and the closing phenylalanine or tryptophan. A D gene is named only where the DNA matches it firmly. The size entry is marked missing in some rows and otherwise reads once, few, many or a size class.

TRBD2	.	TRBV6-2/TRBV6-3	TRBJ2-5	TGTGCCAGCAGGCCACTAGCGGGAGAGACCCAGTACTTC	CASRPLAGETQYF
.	.	TRBV5-1	TRBJ2-7	TGCGCCAGCAGCTTGGGAGAGGGAAGCATCGGCGAGCAGTACTTC	CASSLGEGSIGEQYF
TRBD1	few	TRBV19	TRBJ2-7	TGTGCCAGTAGTATCGGACAGGGCTACGAGCAGTACTTC	CASSIGQGYEQYF
.	few	TRBV7-6	TRBJ2-5	TGTGCCAGCAGCTTGTCCCCCGGTTATCGGGAGACCCAGTACTTC	CASSLSPGYRETQYF
TRBD1	.	TRBV5-1	TRBJ2-1	TGCGCCACCGGATCATCAGGGGGCCCGTACAATGAGCAGTTCTTC	CATGSSGGPYNEQFF
TRBD2	.	TRBV6-5	TRBJ2-3	TGTGCCAGCAGTTACGTAGCGGGAAGCACAGATACGCAGTATTTT	CASSYVAGSTDTQYF
.	few	TRBV10-3	TRBJ2-5	TGTGCCACCGAAGACAGGAGCGAGACCCAGTACTTC	CATEDRSETQYF
.	.	TRBV7-2	TRBJ1-1	TGTGCCAGCAGCTTGGTCGCGGGAGCGGTCACTGAAGCTTTCTTT	CASSLVAGAVTEAFF
.	.	TRBV20-1	TRBJ2-7	TGCAGTGCTAGAGGGCAGGGGACACCCTACGAGCAGTACTTC	CSARGQGTPYEQYF
.	.	TRBV28	TRBJ2-7	TGTGCCAGCAGTTTATCTTGGGGGGCAACCTACGAGCAGTACTTC	CASSLSWGATYEQYF
TRBD1	few	TRBV29-1	TRBJ2-7	TGCAGCGTGGGGGACAGATATTACGAGCAGTACTTC	CSVGDRYYEQYF